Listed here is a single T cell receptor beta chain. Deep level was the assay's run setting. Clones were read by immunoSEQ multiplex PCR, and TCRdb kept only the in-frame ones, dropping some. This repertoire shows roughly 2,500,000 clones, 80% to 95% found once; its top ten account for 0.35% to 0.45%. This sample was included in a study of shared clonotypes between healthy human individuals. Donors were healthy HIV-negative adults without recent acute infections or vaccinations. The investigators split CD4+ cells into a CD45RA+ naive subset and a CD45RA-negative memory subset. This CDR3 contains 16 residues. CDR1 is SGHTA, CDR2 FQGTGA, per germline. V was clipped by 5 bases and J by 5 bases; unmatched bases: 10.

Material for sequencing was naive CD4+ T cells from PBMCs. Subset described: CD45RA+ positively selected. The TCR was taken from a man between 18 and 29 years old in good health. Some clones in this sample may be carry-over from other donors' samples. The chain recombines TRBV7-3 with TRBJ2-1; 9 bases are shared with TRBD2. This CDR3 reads CASSDGRTSVNNEQFF. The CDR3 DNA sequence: TGTGCCAGCAGCGACGGCCGGACTAGCGTCAACAATGAGCAGTTCTTC.